A single sample is the source of the 23 T cell receptor beta chains below, sequenced in a study of cytomegalovirus exposure and HLA in healthy donors. 13 Jbeta primers and 60 Vbeta primers were used for the PCR. Measured with immunoSEQ multiplex PCR; TCRdb has only the in-frame clones, and not every one. Of fewer than 200,000 clones in the sample, about four fifths were seen once. The specimen sequenced was PBMCs. The receptor source for this set is a woman between 50 and 59 years old in good health and CMV-seronegative.

The chain carries TRBV10-3 and TRBJ2-6; 7 nucleotides align to TRBD1. The CDR3 contains 18 residues. J gave up 1 base and V 2 bases, and 8 bases lay outside the gene matches. Germline V CDR1 and CDR2: ENHRY, SYGVKD. The CDR3 loop reads CAISEPEWTGSGANVLTF. The CDR3 DNA is TGTGCCATCAGTGAGCCCGAATGGACAGGATCTGGGGCCAACGTCCTGACTTTC.

Of note for this clone: A read error may produce the germline difference seen at one junction end. The V and J genes are TRBV23-1 and TRBJ1-2, with no clear D. TRBV23-1 is annotated as an ORF whose role is uncertain. The CDR3 is made up of 16 amino acids. CDR3 sequence reads: CASSQWGFRGIQTASF. The DNA of the CDR3 is TGCGCCAGCAGTCAATGGGGATTCCGGGGAATTCAGACGGCGTCGTTC.

By sample share, this clone is medium-sized (0.01 to 0.1%). V is TRBV4-3 and J is TRBJ1-2; 7 nucleotides agree with TRBD1. CDR1 and CDR2 from the germline V gene are LGHNA and YSLEER. Unmatched junction bases numbered 9, after V lost 0 bases and J lost 5 bases. This CDR3 comprises 16 residues. The CDR3 sequence is CASSQEQGPQIYGYTF. The DNA for the CDR3 is TGCGCCAGCAGCCAAGAACAGGGGCCGCAGATTTATGGCTACACCTTC.

This clone was picked up one time. The V gene is TRBV10-3, the J gene TRBJ2-2, with 10 bases identical to TRBD1. Germline CDR1 ENHRY, CDR2 SYGVKD. Germline trimming cut 10 bases from V and 7 bases from J; bases unmatched to any gene: 9. This CDR3 has 14 residues. The DNA of the CDR3 is TGTGCCACCCAGGCCGGGACAGGGGTCGGGGAGCTGTTTTTT. It is translated as CATQAGTGVGELFF.

This chain uses TRBV7-2 with TRBJ2-5, with 7 bases aligning to TRBD2. The CDR3 totals 14 residues. The V gene's germline CDR1 is SGHTA and CDR2 FQGNSA. With 4 bases clipped from V and 5 bases from J, the junction kept 7 bases outside the gene matches. CDR3 in DNA: TGTGCCAGCAGCTCCATAAAGGGAGGGGAGACCCAGTACTTC. Protein product: CASSSIKGGETQYF. Filled out from reference TRBV7-2 and TRBJ2-5, the complete variable domain reads GAGVSQSPSNKVTEKGKDVELRCDPISGHTALYWYRQSLGQGLEFLIYFQGNSAPDKSGLPSDRFSAERTGGSVSTLTIQRTQQEDSAVYLCASSSIKGGETQYFGPGTRLLVL.

This clone has just a few counts. The chain links TRBV5-6 to TRBJ1-2, with 8 positions matching TRBD1. J was trimmed by 3 bases and V by 0 bases; bases with no gene match: 7. The CDR3 loop spans 16 amino acids. Germline V gene data show CDR1 as SGHDT and CDR2 as YYEEEE. The CDR3 here is CASSLGTTGGDYGYTF. The CDR3 DNA sequence: TGTGCCAGCAGCTTGGGGACAACAGGGGGAGACTATGGCTACACCTTC.

The rearrangement uses TRBV7-9 and TRBJ2-1; weak D call: TRBD2 (7 bases). Trimming left V 0 bases short and J 4 bases short, with 13 bases between. The germline V gene has CDR1 SEHNR and CDR2 FQNEAQ (reference sequence). The length of the CDR3 is 16 residues. CDR3 loop: CASSLALGGLYNEQFF. The CDR3 DNA sequence: TGTGCCAGCAGCTTAGCGCTGGGGGGGCTTTACAATGAGCAGTTCTTC.

This rearrangement joins TRBV7-2 to TRBJ2-7; TRBD2 matches at 11 bases. The length of the CDR3 is 15 residues. Germline CDR1 SGHTA, CDR2 FQGNSA. The ends lost 6 bases at V and 3 bases at J; junction bases unmatched: 7. CDR3 DNA: TGTGCCAGCAGGCGGGAGCTAGCGGGGGGCTACGAGCAGTACTTC. Protein product: CASRRELAGGYEQYF.

This sequence joins TRBV7-2 and TRBJ1-1; TRBD1 is a possible D gene (5 bases). The CDR3 has 16 amino acids. Germline assignment: CDR1 SGHTA and CDR2 FQGNSA. V was pared by 3 bases and J by 2 bases, with 16 bases between. The CDR3 loop is CASSFRAGGINTEAFF. The CDR3 DNA reads TGTGCCAGCAGCTTCAGGGCTGGGGGGATTAACACTGAAGCTTTCTTT.

This chain links TRBV27 with TRBJ1-1; D perhaps matches TRBD1 (6 bases). The CDR3 covers 14 residues. V gave up 6 bases and J gave up 3 bases, with 14 bases separating them. Germline V gene sequence: CDR1 MNHEY, CDR2 SMNVEV (reference sequence). CDR3 residues: CASSPQGQYTEAFF. The DNA of the CDR3 is TGTGCCAGCAGCCCCCAGGGGCAGTACACTGAAGCTTTCTTT.

The chain is built from TRBV7-9 and TRBJ1-1; 8 bases align to TRBD1. Germline V gives CDR1 SEHNR, CDR2 FQNEAQ (reference sequence). The CDR3 is 13 amino acids. J lost 7 bases, V lost 5 bases, and 6 bases had no gene match. The CDR3 loop reads CASSLGTGDEAFF. DNA for the CDR3: TGTGCCAGCAGCCTGGGGACAGGCGATGAAGCTTTCTTT.

This clone occurred once. The chain couples TRBV18 to TRBJ2-7; a weak D match, TRBD2 (6 bases). Trimming pared 3 bases from V and 0 bases from J, leaving 9 bases between. Germline V gene sequence: CDR1 KGHSH, CDR2 LQKENI. This CDR3 has 14 amino acids. Written as DNA, the CDR3 is TGTGCCAGCTCACCGGCTAGCGTCTCCTACGAGCAGTACTTC. This gives the protein CASSPASVSYEQYF.

The chain uses TRBV5-1 and TRBJ1-1, with TRBD1 identical over 8 bases. The length of the CDR3 is 14 residues. Trimming cost V 5 bases and J 6 bases; bases outside gene matches: 9. Germline assignment: CDR1 SGHRS and CDR2 YFSETQ. CDR3 region: CASSFVRGRSEAFF. CDR3 nucleotides: TGCGCCAGCAGTTTTGTCAGGGGGCGTTCTGAAGCTTTCTTT.

This clone was recorded only once. The V and J genes are TRBV7-9 and TRBJ1-5, with a possible D match to TRBD1 (6 bases). V lost 3 bases and J 4 bases, leaving 7 bases between the germline ends. This CDR3 is 13 amino acids long. The germline CDR1 and CDR2 sequences are SEHNR and FQNEAQ (reference sequence). The CDR3 region has the DNA TGTGCCAGCAGCTTCGACAGGAATCAGCCCCAGCATTTT. Translated: CASSFDRNQPQHF. Variable domain in full (rest from reference TRBV7-9 and TRBJ1-5): DTGVSQNPRHKITKRGQNVTFRCDPISEHNRLYWYRQTLGQGPEFLTYFQNEAQLEKSRLLSDRFSAERPKGSFSTLEIQRTEQGDSAMYLCASSFDRNQPQHFGDGTRLSIL.

The chain is built from TRBV18 and TRBJ2-2, with 8 bases aligning to TRBD1. CDR1 is KGHSH and CDR2 is LQKENI in the germline V gene. With 2 bases clipped from V and 0 bases from J, the junction kept 2 bases outside the gene matches. The CDR3 extends over 16 amino acids. The CDR3 region has the DNA TGTGCCAGCTCACCATTGACAGGGGCGAACACCGGGGAGCTGTTTTTT. Encoded protein: CASSPLTGANTGELFF.

This chain uses TRBV4-1 with TRBJ1-2, with a weak D call TRBD1 (5 bases). CDR1 is MGHRA and CDR2 is YSYEKL in the germline V gene. The CDR3 contains 15 residues. V lost 1 base to trimming and J lost 2 bases, with 11 bases between them. As DNA, the CDR3 is TGCGCCAGCAGCCAAGGACAGAGCGAGAACTATGGCTACACCTTC. Translated: CASSQGQSENYGYTF.

The chain combines TRBV19 with TRBJ2-7; 7 bases are a match to TRBD2. J was trimmed by 0 bases and V by 7 bases; bases with no gene match: 6. The CDR3 extends over 14 amino acids. The germline CDR1 and CDR2 sequences are LNHDA and SQIVND (reference sequence). CDR3 sequence reads: CASKTSASSYEQYF. CDR3 coding DNA: TGTGCCAGTAAAACTAGCGCGAGCTCCTACGAGCAGTACTTC. Drawing the rest from reference TRBV19 and TRBJ2-7, the complete variable domain is DGGITQSPKYLFRKEGQNVTLSCEQNLNHDAMYWYRQDPGQGLRLIYYSQIVNDFQKGDIAEGYSVSREKKESFPLTVTSAQKNPTAFYLCASKTSASSYEQYFGPGTRLTVT.

V usage is TRBV5-5 and J usage is TRBJ2-1; TRBD2 matches 10 bases. The CDR3 is 17 amino acids. Germline values: CDR1 SGHKS, CDR2 YYEKEE (reference sequence). The ends lost 0 bases at V and 7 bases at J; junction bases unmatched: 10. This CDR3 is CASSLGLGSGGINEQFF. CDR3 DNA: TGTGCCAGCAGCTTGGGACTTGGTAGCGGGGGGATAAATGAGCAGTTCTTC.

The genes are TRBV29-1 and TRBJ2-7; 7 bases agree with TRBD1. CDR1 is SQVTM, CDR2 ANQGSEA, per germline. This CDR3 is built from 12 residues. J gave up 6 bases and V 1 base, and 3 bases lay outside the gene matches. DNA for the CDR3: TGCAGCGTTGAAGGACAGGGTGGCGAGCAGTACTTC. This sequence encodes CSVEGQGGEQYF.

Note on this clone: This specimen includes other DNA sequences encoding the same CDR3. The chain couples TRBV9 to TRBJ2-5, with D perhaps matching TRBD1 (5 bases). CDR1 SGDLS and CDR2 YYNGEE come from the germline V gene. The V gene lost 4 bases and the J gene lost 5 bases, with 15 bases spanning the gap. This CDR3 has 14 amino acids. This chain's CDR3 is CASSPRTSQETQYF. CDR3 sequence (DNA): TGTGCCAGCAGCCCTAGGACAAGCCAGGAGACCCAGTACTTC.

The chain recombines TRBV6-6 with TRBJ2-1; tentative D call: TRBD1 (5 bases). This CDR3 has 14 amino acids. Germline CDR1 and CDR2: MNHNY and SVGAGI (reference sequence). The ends were cut back, 6 bases at V and 8 bases at J, with 17 bases in the middle. CDR3 region: CASSPPGWGHEQFF. In DNA, the CDR3 is TGTGCCAGCAGCCCTCCCGGGTGGGGCCATGAGCAGTTCTTC.

This chain uses TRBV10-3 with TRBJ2-5; 7 bases are a match to TRBD2. CDR3 length: 15 amino acids. CDR1 and CDR2 from the germline V gene are ENHRY and SYGVKD. V lost 2 bases to trimming and J lost 5 bases; unmatched junction nucleotides: 8. In nucleotides, the CDR3 is TGTGCCATCAGTGAGGGGTTGGGGGAGGGGGAGACCCAGTACTTC. Protein product: CAISEGLGEGETQYF.

This clone appeared a single time. V gene TRBV2 combines with J gene TRBJ2-5; a possible D gene is TRBD1 (6 bases). Germline V gene sequence: CDR1 SNHLY, CDR2 FYNNEI. V shed 7 bases and J shed 5 bases, with 17 bases lying between them. The CDR3 consists of 14 residues. The CDR3 DNA sequence: TGTGCCAGCACCTTCACAGGGAACGGGGAGACCCAGTACTTC. Its protein product is CASTFTGNGETQYF.